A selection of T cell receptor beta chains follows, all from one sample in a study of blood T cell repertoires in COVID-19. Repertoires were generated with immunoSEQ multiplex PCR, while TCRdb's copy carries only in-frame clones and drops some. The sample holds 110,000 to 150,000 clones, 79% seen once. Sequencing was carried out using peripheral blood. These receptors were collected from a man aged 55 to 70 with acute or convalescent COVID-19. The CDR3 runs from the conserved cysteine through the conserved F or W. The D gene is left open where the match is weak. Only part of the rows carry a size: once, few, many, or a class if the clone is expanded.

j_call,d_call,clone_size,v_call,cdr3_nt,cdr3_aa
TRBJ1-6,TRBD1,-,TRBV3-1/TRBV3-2,TGTGCCAGCAGGCTAGGACAGGGGGATTCACCCCTCCACTTT,CASRLGQGDSPLHF
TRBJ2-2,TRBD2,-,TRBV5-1,TGCGCCAGCAGCTGGACTAGCGGGGCCCCCGGGGAGCTGTTTTTT,CASSWTSGAPGELFF
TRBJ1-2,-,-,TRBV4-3,TGCGCCAGCAGCTCAGAGGGGGGGCTTAACTATGGCTACACCTTC,CASSSEGGLNYGYTF
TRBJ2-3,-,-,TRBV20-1,TGCAGTGCTAGATTACTAGTAGCGCAGTATTTT,CSARLLVAQYF
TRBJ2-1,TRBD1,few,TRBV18,TGTGCCAGCTCAGGGCAGGGGGCTTACAATGAGCAGTTCTTC,CASSGQGAYNEQFF
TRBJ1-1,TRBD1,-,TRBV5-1,TGCGCCAGCAGCTCGGACAGGGGGCGTACTGAAGCTTTCTTT,CASSSDRGRTEAFF
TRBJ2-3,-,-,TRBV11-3,TGTGCCAGCAGCTTAGGCGACAGCGGGGATACGCAGTATTTT,CASSLGDSGDTQYF
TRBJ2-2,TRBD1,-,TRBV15,TGTGCCACCAGCAGAGACAGGACAGGGGCAGACACCGGGGAGCTGTTTTTT,CATSRDRTGADTGELFF
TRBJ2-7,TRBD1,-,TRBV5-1,TGCGCCAGCAGCCGTGACAGGGCCGACTACGAGCAGTACTTC,CASSRDRADYEQYF
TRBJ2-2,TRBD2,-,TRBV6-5,TGTGCCAGCAGCGCCGGACTAGCACGCACCGGGGAGCTGTTTTTT,CASSAGLARTGELFF
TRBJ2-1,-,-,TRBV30,TGTGCCTGGAGTGTCATGGAGAGTCAGTTCTTC,CAWSVMESQFF
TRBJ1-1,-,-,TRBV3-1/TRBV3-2,TGTGCCAGCAGCCAAATAGCGGGGAACACTGAAGCTTTCTTT,CASSQIAGNTEAFF
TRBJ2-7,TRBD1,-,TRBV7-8,TGTGCCAGCAGCTTACGACAGGGGGCAAGCGAGCAGTACTTC,CASSLRQGASEQYF
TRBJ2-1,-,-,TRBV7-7,TGTGCTAGCAGCTTAGCGGAGGGTTCCTACAATGAGCAGTTCTTC,CASSLAEGSYNEQFF
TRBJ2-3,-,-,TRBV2,TGTGCCAGCAGTGCAGCCGCCGGGGATACGCAGTATTTT,CASSAAAGDTQYF
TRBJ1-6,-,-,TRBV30,TGTGCCTCACAGGGTTTTGGCAATTCACCCCTCCACTTT,CASQGFGNSPLHF
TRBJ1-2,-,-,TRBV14,TGTGCCAGCAGCCAAGTTGGGGGGGCGACAGTGTCCTATGGCTACACCTTC,CASSQVGGATVSYGYTF
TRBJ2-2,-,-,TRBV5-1,TGCGCCAGCAGCTTGAACCGGGGGAACACCGGGGAGCTGTTTTTT,CASSLNRGNTGELFF
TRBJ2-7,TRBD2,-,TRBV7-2,TGTGCCAGCAGCTTAGCCCGCCAGGCGGGAGTGGGGTCCTACGAGCAGTACTTC,CASSLARQAGVGSYEQYF
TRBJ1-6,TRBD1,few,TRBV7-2,TGTGCCAGCAGCGTCGACAGGGGGCTGGATTCACCCCTCCACTTT,CASSVDRGLDSPLHF
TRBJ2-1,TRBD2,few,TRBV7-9,TGTGCCAGCAGCTCCGGGAGGCTGGTCAATGAGCAGTTCTTC,CASSSGRLVNEQFF
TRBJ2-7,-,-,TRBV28,TGTGCCAGCAGTTTCCTAAGAGGGATCTCCGAGCAGTACTTC,CASSFLRGISEQYF
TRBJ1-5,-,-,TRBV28,TGTGCCAGCACCAGGGGCAATCAGCCCCAGCATTTT,CASTRGNQPQHF
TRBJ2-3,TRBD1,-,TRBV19,TGTGCCAGTGGACAGGGGGAAGGGGATACGCAGTATTTT,CASGQGEGDTQYF
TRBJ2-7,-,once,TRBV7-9,TGTGCCAGCAGCTTATGGGGACAACACGAGCAGTACTTC,CASSLWGQHEQYF
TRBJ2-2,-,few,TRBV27,TGTGCCAGCAGTATCAGTTGGAACACCGGGGAGCTGTTTTTT,CASSISWNTGELFF
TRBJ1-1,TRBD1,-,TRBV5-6,TGTGCCAGCAGCCCCACTGACAGGGGGTTTACTGAAGCTTTCTTT,CASSPTDRGFTEAFF
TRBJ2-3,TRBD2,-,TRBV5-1,TGCGCCAGCAGCCTACTACTAGCGGGAGCCCGCACAGATACGCAGTATTTT,CASSLLLAGARTDTQYF
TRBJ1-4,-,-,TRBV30,TGTGCCTGGAGTGTAGATTGGGGGCGGAGTAATGAAAAACTGTTTTTT,CAWSVDWGRSNEKLFF
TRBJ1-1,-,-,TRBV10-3,TGTGCCATCAGTGAGTCCCCGGGGAACACTGAAGCTTTCTTT,CAISESPGNTEAFF
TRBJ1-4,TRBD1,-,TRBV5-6,TGTGCCAGCAGCTCCGGGACAGGGGCTGAAAAACTGTTTTTT,CASSSGTGAEKLFF
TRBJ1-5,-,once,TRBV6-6,TGTGCCAGCGGCCTTCCTGATAGACACCAGCCCCAGCATTTT,CASGLPDRHQPQHF
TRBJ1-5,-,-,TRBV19,TGTGCCAGTAGTATATCAGGGGCACATGGCAATCAGCCCCAGCATTTT,CASSISGAHGNQPQHF
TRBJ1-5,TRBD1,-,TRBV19,TGTGCCAGTAGTCTTCGACAGGGCGGATTCGTCAATCAGCCCCAGCATTTT,CASSLRQGGFVNQPQHF
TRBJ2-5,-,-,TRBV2,TGTGCCAGCAGTGAAACGGCCGCGGGGACCCAGTACTTC,CASSETAAGTQYF
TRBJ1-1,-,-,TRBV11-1,TGTGCCAGCAGCCCCAGGGGCACTGAAGCTTTCTTT,CASSPRGTEAFF
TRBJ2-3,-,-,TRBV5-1,TGCGCCAGCAGCTTGGCTAATGAGCCCACAGATACGCAGTATTTT,CASSLANEPTDTQYF
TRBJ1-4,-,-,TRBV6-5,TGTGCCAGCAGTTACCCCCGGAGGACTAATGAAAAACTGTTTTTT,CASSYPRRTNEKLFF